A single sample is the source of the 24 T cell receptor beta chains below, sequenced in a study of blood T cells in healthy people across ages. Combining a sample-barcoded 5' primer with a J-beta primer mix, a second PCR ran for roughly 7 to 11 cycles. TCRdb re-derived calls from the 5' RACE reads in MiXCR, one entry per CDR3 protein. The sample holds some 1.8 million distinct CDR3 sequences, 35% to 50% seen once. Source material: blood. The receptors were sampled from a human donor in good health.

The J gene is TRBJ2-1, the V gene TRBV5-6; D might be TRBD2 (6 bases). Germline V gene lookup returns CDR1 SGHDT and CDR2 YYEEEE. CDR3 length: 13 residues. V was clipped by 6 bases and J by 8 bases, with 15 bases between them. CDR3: CASNPGLDYEQFF. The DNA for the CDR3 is TGTGCCAGCAACCCGGGACTTGACTATGAGCAGTTCTTC.

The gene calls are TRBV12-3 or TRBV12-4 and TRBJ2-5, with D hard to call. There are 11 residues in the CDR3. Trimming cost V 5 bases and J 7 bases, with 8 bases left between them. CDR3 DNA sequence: TGTGCCAGCAGTACCGTAGGGACCCAGTACTTC. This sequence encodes CASSTVGTQYF.

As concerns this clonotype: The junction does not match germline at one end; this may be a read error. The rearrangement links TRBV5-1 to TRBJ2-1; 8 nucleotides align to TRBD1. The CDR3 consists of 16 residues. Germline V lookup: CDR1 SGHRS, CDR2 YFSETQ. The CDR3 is CASRERIGTGIDEQFF. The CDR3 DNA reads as TGCGCCAGCAGGGAACGAATCGGGACAGGCATCGATGAGCAGTTCTTT.

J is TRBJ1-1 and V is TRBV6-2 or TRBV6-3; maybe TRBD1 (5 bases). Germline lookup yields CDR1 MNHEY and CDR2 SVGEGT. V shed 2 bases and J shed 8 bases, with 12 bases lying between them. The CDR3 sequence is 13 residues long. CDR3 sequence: CASSYTGRGEAFF. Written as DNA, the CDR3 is TGTGCCAGCAGTTACACCGGACGGGGCGAAGCTTTCTTT.

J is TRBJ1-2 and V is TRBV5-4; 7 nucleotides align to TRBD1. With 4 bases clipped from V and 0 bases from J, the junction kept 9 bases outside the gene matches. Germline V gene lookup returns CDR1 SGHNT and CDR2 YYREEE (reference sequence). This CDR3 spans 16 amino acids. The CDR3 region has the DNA TGTGCCAGCAGCGTGCCACAGGGGCCGACTAACTATGGCTACACCTTC. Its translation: CASSVPQGPTNYGYTF.

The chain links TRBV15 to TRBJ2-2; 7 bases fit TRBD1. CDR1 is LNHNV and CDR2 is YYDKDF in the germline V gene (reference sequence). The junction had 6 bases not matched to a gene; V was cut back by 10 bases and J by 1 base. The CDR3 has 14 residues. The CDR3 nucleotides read TGTGCCAGTGGCGCAGGGGGGAACACCGGGGAGCTGTTTTTT. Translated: CASGAGGNTGELFF.

The CDR3 loop reads CSGGAGSSYEQYF. Here the CDR3 DNA reads TGCAGTGGAGGGGCAGGGAGCTCCTACGAGCAGTACTTC. The V gene is TRBV20-1, the J gene TRBJ2-7, with D tentatively TRBD1 or TRBD2 (5 bases each). The germline CDR1 and CDR2 sequences are DFQATT and SNEGSKA (reference sequence). The CDR3 is made up of 13 amino acids. The V and J ends lost 7 bases and 0 bases respectively, with 13 bases between them.

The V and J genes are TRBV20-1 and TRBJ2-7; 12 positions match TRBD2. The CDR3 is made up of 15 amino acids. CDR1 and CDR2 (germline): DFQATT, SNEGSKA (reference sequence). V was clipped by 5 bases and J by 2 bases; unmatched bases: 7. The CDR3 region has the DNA TGCAGTGCTCTAGCGGGGGGGACCCCTCCCTACGAGCAGTACTTC. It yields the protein CSALAGGTPPYEQYF.

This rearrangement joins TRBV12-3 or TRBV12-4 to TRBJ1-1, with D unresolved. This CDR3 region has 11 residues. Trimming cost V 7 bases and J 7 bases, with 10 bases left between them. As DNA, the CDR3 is TGTGCCAGCACCCAAGCAAATGAAGCTTTCTTT. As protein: CASTQANEAFF.

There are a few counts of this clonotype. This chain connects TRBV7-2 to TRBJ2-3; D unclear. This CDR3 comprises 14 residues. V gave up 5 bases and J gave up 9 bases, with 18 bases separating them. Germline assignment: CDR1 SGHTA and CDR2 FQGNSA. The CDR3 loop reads CASSQEGFLGTQYF. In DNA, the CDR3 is TGTGCCAGCAGCCAAGAAGGTTTTCTGGGGACGCAGTATTTT.

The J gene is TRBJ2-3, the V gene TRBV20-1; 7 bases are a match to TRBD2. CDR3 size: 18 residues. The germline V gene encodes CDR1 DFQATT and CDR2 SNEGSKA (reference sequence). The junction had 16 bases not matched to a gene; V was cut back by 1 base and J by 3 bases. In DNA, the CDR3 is TGCAGTGCTAGAGCCCGTGGGGCCCGGGGGGTTAGGACAGATACGCAGTATTTT. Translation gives CSARARGARGVRTDTQYF.

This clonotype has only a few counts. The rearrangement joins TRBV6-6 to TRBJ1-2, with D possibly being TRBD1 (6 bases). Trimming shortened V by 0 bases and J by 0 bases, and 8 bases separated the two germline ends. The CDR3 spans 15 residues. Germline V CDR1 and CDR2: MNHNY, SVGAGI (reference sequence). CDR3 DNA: TGTGCCAGCAGTTACTCCGGACAGTCTAACTATGGCTACACCTTC. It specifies CASSYSGQSNYGYTF.

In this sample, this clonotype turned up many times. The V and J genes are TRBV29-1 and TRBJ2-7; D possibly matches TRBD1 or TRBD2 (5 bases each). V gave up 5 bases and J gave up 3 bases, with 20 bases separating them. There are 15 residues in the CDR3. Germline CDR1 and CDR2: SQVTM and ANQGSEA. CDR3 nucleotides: TGCAGCGTTCAATACCGGGACGCCTTATACTACGAGCAGTACTTC. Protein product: CSVQYRDALYYEQYF.

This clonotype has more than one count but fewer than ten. The CDR3 loop reads CASSPWEGLQADTQYF. In nucleotides, the CDR3 is TGTGCCAGCAGTCCCTGGGAGGGGTTACAGGCAGATACGCAGTATTTT. The rearrangement uses TRBV28 and TRBJ2-3; 7 bases match TRBD2. The length of the CDR3 is 16 residues. Trimming cost V 5 bases and J 4 bases; bases outside gene matches: 12. Germline V gene sequence: CDR1 MDHEN, CDR2 SYDVKM.

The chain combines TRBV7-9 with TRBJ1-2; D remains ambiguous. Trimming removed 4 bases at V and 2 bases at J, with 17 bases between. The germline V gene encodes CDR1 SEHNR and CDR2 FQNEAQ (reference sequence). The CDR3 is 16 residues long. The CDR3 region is CASSSRADGQNYGYTF. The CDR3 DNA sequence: TGTGCCAGCAGCTCCCGAGCGGACGGCCAGAACTATGGCTACACCTTC.

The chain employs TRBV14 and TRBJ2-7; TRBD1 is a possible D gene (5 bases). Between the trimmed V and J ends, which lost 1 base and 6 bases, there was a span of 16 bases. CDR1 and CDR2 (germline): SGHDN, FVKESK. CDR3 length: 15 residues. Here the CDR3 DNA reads TGTGCCAGCAGCCAAGCCAGGGAAAATCTCGCCGAGCAGTACTTC. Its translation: CASSQARENLAEQYF.

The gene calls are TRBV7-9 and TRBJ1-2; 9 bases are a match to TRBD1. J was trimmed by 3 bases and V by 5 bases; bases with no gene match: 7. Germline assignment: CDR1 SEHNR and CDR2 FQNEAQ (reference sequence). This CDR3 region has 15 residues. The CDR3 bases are TGTGCCAGCAGCCCAAACACAGGGGGCGACTATGGCTACACCTTC. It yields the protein CASSPNTGGDYGYTF.

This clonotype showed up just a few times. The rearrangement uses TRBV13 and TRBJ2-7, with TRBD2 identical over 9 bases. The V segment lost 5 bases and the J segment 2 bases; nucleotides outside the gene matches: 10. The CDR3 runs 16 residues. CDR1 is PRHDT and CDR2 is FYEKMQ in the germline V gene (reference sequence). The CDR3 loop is CASSPWGAGGPYEQYF. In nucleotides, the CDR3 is TGTGCCAGCAGCCCCTGGGGAGCGGGGGGCCCCTACGAGCAGTACTTC.

For the CDR3, the DNA is TGTGCCAGCAGTTTCGAGGAGGTCAATCAGCCCCAGCATTTT. Protein product: CASSFEEVNQPQHF. The chain carries TRBV28 and TRBJ1-5; D unresolved. This CDR3 has 14 amino acids. V was pared by 3 bases and J by 3 bases, with 9 bases between. Germline V lookup: CDR1 MDHEN, CDR2 SYDVKM.

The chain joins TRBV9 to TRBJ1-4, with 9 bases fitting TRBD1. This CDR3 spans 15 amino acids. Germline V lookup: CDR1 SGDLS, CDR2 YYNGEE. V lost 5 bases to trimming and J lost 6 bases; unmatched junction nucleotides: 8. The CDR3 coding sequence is TGTGCCAGCAGTTTAACCGGGACAGGGTATGAAAAACTGTTTTTT. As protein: CASSLTGTGYEKLFF.

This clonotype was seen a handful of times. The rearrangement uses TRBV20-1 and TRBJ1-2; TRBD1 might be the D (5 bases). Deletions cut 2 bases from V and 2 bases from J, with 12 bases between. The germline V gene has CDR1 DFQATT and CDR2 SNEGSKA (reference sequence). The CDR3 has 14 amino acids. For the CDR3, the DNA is TGCAGTGCTAGACCCCCGGGGGAGAACTATGGCTACACCTTC. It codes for CSARPPGENYGYTF.

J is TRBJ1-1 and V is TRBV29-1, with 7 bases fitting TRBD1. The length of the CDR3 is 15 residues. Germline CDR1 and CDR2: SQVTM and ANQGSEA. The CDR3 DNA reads TGCTTATGCGACCTAAGGGGGCTGCCTGACACTGAAGCTTTCTTT. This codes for CLCDLRGLPDTEAFF.

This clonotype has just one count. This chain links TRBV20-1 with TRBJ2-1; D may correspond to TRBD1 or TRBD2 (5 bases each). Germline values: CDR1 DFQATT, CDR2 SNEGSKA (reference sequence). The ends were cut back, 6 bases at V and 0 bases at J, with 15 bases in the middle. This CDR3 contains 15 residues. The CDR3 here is CSAADSGSSYNEQFF. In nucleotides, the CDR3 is TGCAGTGCCGCCGACAGCGGTTCCTCCTACAATGAGCAGTTCTTC.

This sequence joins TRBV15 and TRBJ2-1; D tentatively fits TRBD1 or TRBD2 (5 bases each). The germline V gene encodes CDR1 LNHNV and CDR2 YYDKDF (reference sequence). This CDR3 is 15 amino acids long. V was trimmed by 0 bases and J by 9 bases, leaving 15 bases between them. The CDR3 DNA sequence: TGTGCCACCAGCAGAGATTTGGGGGTTCTGAGTGAGCAGTTCTTC. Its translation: CATSRDLGVLSEQFF.